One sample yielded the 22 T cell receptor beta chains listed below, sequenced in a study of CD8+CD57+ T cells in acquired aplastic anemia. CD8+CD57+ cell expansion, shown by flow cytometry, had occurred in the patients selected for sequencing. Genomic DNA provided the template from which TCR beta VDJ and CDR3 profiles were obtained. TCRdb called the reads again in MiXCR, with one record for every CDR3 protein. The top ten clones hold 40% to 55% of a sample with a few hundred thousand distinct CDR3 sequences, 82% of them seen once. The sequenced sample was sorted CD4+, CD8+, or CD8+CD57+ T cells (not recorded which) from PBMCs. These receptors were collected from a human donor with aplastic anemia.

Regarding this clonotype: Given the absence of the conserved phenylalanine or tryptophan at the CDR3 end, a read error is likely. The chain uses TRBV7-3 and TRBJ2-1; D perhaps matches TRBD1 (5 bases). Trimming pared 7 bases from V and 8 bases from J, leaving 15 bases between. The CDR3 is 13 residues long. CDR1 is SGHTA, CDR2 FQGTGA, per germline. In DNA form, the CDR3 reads TGTGCCAGCACAGATGGGGCGATCCATGAGCAGTTCTGC. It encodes CASTDGAIHEQFC.

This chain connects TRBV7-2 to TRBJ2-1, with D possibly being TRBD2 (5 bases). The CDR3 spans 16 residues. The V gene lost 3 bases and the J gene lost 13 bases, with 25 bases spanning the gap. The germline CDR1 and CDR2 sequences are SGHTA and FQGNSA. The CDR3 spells CASSLTRGADYGYQFF. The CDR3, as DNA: TGTGCCAGCAGCTTGACAAGAGGCGCCGACTATGGCTACCAGTTCTTC.

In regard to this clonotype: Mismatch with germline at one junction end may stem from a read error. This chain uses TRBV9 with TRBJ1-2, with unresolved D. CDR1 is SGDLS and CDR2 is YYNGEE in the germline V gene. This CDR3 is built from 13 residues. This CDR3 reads CASSQGSDGHYFF. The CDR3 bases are TGTGCCAGCAGCCAAGGGTCTGATGGGCACTATTTCTTC.

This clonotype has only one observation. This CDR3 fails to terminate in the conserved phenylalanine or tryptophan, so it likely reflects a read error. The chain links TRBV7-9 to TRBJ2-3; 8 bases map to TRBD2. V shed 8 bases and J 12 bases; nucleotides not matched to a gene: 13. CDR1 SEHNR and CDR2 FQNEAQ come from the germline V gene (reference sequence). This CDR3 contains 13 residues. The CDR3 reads CASGSTGGRTQYE. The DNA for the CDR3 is TGTGCCAGCGGCTCCACGGGGGGGCGTACCCAGTATGAG.

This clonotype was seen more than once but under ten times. CDR3 DNA: TGTGCCAGCAGCCAGGCCGGCTATGGCTACACCTTC. It translates to CASSQAGYGYTF. The chain links TRBV25-1 to TRBJ1-2, with D unclear. This CDR3 spans 12 amino acids. Trimming removed 6 bases from V and 4 bases from J, with 9 bases in between. Germline V lookup: CDR1 MGHDK, CDR2 SYGVNS.

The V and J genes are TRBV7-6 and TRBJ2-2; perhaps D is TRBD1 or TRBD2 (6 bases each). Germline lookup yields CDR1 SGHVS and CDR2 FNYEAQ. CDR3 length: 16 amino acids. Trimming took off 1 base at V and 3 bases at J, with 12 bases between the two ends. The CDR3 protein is CASSLGGGRYTGELFF. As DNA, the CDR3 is TGTGCCAGCAGCTTAGGAGGGGGGCGTTACACCGGGGAGCTGTTTTTT. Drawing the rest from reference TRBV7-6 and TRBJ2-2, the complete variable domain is GAGVSQSPRYKVTKRGQDVALRCDPISGHVSLYWYRQALGQGPEFLTYFNYEAQQDKSGLPNDRFSAERPEGSISTLTIQRTEQRDSAMYRCASSLGGGRYTGELFFGEGSRLTVL.

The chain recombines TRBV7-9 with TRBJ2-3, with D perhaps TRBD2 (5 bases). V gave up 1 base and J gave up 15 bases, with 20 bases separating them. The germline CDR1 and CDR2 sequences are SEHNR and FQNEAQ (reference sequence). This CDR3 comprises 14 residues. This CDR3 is CASSLVPGELIFYF. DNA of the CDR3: TGTGCCAGCAGCTTAGTGCCCGGGGAGCTGATTTTTTATTTT.

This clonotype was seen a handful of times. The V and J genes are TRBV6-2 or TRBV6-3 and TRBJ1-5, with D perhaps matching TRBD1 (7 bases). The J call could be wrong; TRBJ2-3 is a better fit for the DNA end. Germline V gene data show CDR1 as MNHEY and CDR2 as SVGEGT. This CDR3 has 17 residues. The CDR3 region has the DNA TGTGCCAGCAGTCGGCTCCAGGGGGGAGCGGGCCGACTACCCCAGTATTTT. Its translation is CASSRLQGGAGRLPQYF.

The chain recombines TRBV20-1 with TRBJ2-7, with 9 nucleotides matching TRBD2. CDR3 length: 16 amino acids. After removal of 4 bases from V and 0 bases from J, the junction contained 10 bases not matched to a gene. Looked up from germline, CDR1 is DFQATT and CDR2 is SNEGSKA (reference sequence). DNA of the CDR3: TGCAGTGCTAACCCTCCTATAGCGGGAGTCTCCTACGAGCAGTACTTC. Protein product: CSANPPIAGVSYEQYF.

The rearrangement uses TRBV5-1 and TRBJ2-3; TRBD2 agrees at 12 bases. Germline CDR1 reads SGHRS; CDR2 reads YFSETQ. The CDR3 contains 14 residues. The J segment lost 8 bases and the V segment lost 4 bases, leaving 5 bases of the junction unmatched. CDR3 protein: CASSASGRELTQYF. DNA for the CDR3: TGCGCCAGCAGCGCTAGCGGGAGGGAGCTTACGCAGTATTTT.

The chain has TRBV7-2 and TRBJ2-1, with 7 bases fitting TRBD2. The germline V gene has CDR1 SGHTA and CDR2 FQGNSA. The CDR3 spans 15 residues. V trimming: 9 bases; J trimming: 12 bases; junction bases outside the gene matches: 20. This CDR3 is CASSMASGAYYGQFF. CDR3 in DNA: TGTGCCAGTAGTATGGCTAGCGGCGCCTACTATGGGCAGTTCTTC.

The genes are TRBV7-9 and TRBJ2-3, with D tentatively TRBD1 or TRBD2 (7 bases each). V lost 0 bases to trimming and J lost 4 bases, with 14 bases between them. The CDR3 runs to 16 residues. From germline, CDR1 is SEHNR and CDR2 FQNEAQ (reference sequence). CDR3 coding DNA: TGTGCCAGCAGCTTAGCGGGAGGGGGCACCGCAGATACGCAGTATTTT. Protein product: CASSLAGGGTADTQYF. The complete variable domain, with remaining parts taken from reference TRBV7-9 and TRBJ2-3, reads DTGVSQNPRHKITKRGQNVTFRCDPISEHNRLYWYRQTLGQGPEFLTYFQNEAQLEKSRLLSDRFSAERPKGSFSTLEIQRTEQGDSAMYLCASSLAGGGTADTQYFGPGTRLTVL.

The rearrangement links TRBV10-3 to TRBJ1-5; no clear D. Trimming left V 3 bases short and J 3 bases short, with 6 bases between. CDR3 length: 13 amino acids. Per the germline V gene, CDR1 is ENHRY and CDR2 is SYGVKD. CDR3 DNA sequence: TGTGCCATCAGTGAAGGTTACAATCAGCCCCAGCATTTT. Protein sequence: CAISEGYNQPQHF.

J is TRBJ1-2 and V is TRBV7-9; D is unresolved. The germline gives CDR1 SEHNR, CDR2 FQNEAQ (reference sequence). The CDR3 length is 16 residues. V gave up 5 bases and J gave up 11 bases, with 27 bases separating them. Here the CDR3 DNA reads TGTGCCAGCAGCCCGGAGCAGGACGGGCTCACCGGGGAGTACACCTTC. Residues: CASSPEQDGLTGEYTF.

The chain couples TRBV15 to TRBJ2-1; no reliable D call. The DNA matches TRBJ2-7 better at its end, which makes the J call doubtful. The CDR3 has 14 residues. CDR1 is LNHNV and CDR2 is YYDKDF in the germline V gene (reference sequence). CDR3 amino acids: CATSRGSERDEQYF. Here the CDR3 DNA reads TGTGCCACCAGCAGAGGCAGCGAGCGAGATGAGCAGTACTTC.

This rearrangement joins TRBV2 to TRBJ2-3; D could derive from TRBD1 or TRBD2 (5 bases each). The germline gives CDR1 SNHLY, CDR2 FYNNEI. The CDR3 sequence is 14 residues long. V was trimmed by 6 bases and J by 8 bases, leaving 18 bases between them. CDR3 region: CASSYPGRPATQYF. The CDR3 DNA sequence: TGTGCCAGCAGCTACCCGGGACGTCCGGCTACGCAGTATTTT.

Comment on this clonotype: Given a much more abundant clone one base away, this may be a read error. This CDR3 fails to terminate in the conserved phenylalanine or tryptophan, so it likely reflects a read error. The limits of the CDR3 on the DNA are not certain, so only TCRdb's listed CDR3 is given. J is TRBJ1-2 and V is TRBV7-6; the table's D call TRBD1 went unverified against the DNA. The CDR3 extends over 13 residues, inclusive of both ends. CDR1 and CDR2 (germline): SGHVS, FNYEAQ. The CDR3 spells CASTLGGVPSGAN.

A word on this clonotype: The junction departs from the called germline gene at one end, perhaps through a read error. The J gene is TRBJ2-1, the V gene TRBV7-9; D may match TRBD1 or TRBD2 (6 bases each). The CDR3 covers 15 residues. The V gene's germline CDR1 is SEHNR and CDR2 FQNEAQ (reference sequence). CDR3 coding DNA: TGTGCCAGCAGCCTATGGGATAGGGGGAGGAATGAGGAGTTCTTC. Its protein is CASSLWDRGRNEEFF. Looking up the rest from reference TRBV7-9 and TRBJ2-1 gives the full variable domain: DTGVSQNPRHKITKRGQNVTFRCDPISEHNRLYWYRQTLGQGPEFLTYFQNEAQLEKSRLLSDRFSAERPKGSFSTLEIQRTEQGDSAMYLCASSLWDRGRNEEFFGPGTRLTVL.

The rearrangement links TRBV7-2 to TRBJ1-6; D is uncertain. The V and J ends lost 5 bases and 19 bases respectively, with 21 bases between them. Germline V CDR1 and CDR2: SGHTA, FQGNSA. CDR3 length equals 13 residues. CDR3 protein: CASSQDKSSKNHF. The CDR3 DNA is TGTGCCAGCAGCCAAGACAAGTCTAGTAAGAATCACTTT.

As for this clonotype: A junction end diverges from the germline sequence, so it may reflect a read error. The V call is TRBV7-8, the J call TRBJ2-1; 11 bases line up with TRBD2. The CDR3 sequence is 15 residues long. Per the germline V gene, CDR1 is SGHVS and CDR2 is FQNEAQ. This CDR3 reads CASSLAGGTAAQHFF. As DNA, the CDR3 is TGTGCCAGCAGCCTAGCGGGGGGTACCGCGGCTCAGCATTTCTTC.

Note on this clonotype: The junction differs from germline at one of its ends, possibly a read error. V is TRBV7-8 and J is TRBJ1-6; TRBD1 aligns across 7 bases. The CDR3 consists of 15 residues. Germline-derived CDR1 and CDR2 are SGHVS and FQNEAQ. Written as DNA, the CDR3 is TGTGCCAGCAGCCTAGCGGGAGGGGGCGATTCACCGCTCCACTTT. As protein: CASSLAGGGDSPLHF.

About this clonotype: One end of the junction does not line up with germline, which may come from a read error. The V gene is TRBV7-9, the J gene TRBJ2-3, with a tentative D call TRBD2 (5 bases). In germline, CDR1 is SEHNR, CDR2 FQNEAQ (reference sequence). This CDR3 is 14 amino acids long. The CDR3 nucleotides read TGTGCCAGCAGCTTAGCGGGTAGCTACGGGGAGAAGGAATTT. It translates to CASSLAGSYGEKEF.